This T cell receptor (beta chain) was sequenced during a study of identical twins. Only a few counts were recorded for this clonotype. Its antigen is currently unknown. Study results and limitations: Abundant beta clonotypes from cord blood bore fewer insertions; memory repertoires lacked this pattern.

A universal primer site came from template switching; cDNA carried unique molecular identifiers. TCRdb used MiXCR to reprocess the 5' RACE reads, holding one entry per CDR3 protein. The sample yields 200,000 or so distinct CDR3 sequences, around 8.1% seen once. A further study also used this sample, focusing on yellow fever vaccine responses in identical twins. According to that study: After vaccination, twins' T cell response reportedly seemed partly convergent, partly personalized.

The sequencing input was memory (CD45RO+) T cells sorted from blood. This sequence was found in a woman aged 18 to 35 in good health.

The CDR3 sequence is CASSTREDTQYF. In DNA form, the CDR3 reads TGTGCCAGTAGTACCCGGGAAGATACGCAGTATTTT. The chain has TRBV19 and TRBJ2-3; D might be TRBD2 (5 bases). Germline CDR1 reads LNHDA; CDR2 reads SQIVND (reference sequence). The CDR3 loop spans 12 amino acids. V lost 4 bases and J lost 5, with 7 bases in between.